This paragraph reports one T cell receptor beta chain. Its antigen is currently not known. No base-level quality is on record; no much larger clone is a single base apart. The library was built by means of RACE. TCRdb lists the instrument as NextSeq 500. Library preparation attached unique molecular identifiers to individual cDNA molecules for quantitative, reproducible TCR counting. For every blood RNA sample, sequencing covered both the TCR alpha and TCR beta chains. As for the original processing: The median number of TCRs per sample was 90,000 to 100,000, ranging from roughly 20,000 to 690,600. The Decombinator software suite was used to annotate the V, J and CDR3 of the TCR reads. For the PS versus PT1 abundance plots, all samples were subsampled to the same number of TCRs (28,000). Expanded TCRs were defined as absent before sensitization and observed at least eight times at the 2-week time point. The public reads were quality trimmed at Q25 with fastp and then assembled into clones with MiXCR by TCRdb, keeping productive beta chains. CDR3 protein duplicates are merged, each entry listing the most common genes and DNA. TCRdb's processing, not the study's, gives the V and J calls here. In this sample the table shows 180,000 or so distinct CDR3 sequences, 20% to 25% of which occur a single time. The ten largest clones take up under 7% of the sample.

The V and J ends are trimmed by 3 bases and 3 bases, leaving 2 bases between them. For CDR1 and CDR2, the germline V gene (reference sequence) lists LNHNV and YYDKDF. The CDR3 spans 11 residues, from the cysteine through the phenylalanine. CDR3 DNA only is kept here, 33 bases in frame from base 1. This entry is derived from a study of human T cells and chemical hapten exposure (dated by TCRdb to the early 2020s). Broadly, across the study: For sensitization, 2% DPC in acetone was applied to a roughly 2 cm by roughly 2 cm area of upper inner arm skin. About 30 alopecia patients provided blood for TCR sequencing at one to four time points (pre-sensitization, 2, 6 and 24 weeks). Libraries were pooled for sequencing, and variation in per-sample TCR yields was attributed mainly to small differences in library volumes within the pool. Patch testing was performed on the upper back with Finn chambers containing 0.01% DPC, and the patch tests were scored after 6 days according to International Contact Dermatitis Research Group standards. Blood was sampled from patients pre-sensitization (week 0) and at 2, 6 and about 24 weeks after DPC sensitization. Weekly therapeutic DPC doses were additionally applied to the scalp of patients throughout the approximately 25-week study period. The patient cohort, mostly female, included alopecia areata with under or over 50% scalp involvement, alopecia totalis and alopecia universalis. In alopecia patients, the study followed how the peripheral blood TCR repertoire changed in vivo over primary and secondary sensitization to diphenylcyclopropenone (DPC), a hapten.

Results the study describes overall, beyond this receptor: Repeated subsampling changed both the strength of the expansion versus patch-test correlation and the threshold at which the correlation became significant. Patch test score was positively correlated with the number of PT1 expanded TCRs, with significance at thresholds 8, 16 and 32 but not at 4. No change with DPC sensitization was found in the number of TCRs above 1 in 1000 frequency, and no evidence of global repertoire structure alterations was found. Compared with pre-sensitization or healthy control sets, expanded TCRs formed significantly more large CDR3 similarity clusters, which is consistent with antigen-driven responses. Because all patients had alopecia, a presumed autoimmune disease, the immune response of the patients might differ from that of healthy individuals.

Read against the paper, the sample's time point label means: patch test 1, 2 weeks after DPC sensitization. The treatment or condition label for this specimen denotes: therapeutic diphenylcyclopropenone sensitization with weekly scalp DPC. Blood at each patch-test visit was drawn before the patch test was applied. Patients were eligible if aged 18 to 70, diagnosed with alopecia and judged suitable for DPC therapy, and pregnant patients were excluded. Total RNA was extracted from unfractionated whole blood that had been collected in Tempus Blood RNA tubes. The rearrangement combines TRBV15 with TRBJ2-5, with the D gene too uncertain to name. This TCR came from a woman aged 45-59 years with alopecia areata. Some clones in this sample may be carry-over from other donors' samples. The sequenced sample was whole blood, obtained in connection with sensitization to the hapten diphenylcyclopropenone (DPC). The CDR3 region reads CATSSEETQYF. The nucleotide sequence reads TGTGCCACCAGCAGTGAAGAGACCCAGTACTTC.